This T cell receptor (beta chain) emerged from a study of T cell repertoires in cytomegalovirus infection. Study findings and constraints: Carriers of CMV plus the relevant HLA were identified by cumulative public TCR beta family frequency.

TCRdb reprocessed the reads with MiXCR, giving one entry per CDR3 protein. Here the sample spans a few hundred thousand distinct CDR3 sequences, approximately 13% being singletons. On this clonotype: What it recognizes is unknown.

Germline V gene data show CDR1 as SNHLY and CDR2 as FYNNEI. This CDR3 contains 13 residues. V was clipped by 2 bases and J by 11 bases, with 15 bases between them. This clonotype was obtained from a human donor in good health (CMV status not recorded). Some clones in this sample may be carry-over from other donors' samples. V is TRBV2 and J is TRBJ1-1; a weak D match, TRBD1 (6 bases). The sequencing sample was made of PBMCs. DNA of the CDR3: TGTGCCAGCAGTGAATTGCAGGGGCGGCTGGCTTTCTTT. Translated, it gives CASSELQGRLAFF.